This T cell receptor beta chain was observed in a study of shared clonotypes between healthy human individuals. The study's findings and limits: Memory subsets generally showed lower estimated richness than naive subsets.

Both subsets, CD45RA+ naive and CD45RA-negative memory, were split from the CD4+ cells. Profiled with immunoSEQ multiplex PCR; TCRdb holds only in-frame clones, not every one. The sample has under 850,000 clones, roughly two thirds seen once; the top ten hold around 1.8%. The CDR3 has 14 amino acids. The germline CDR1 and CDR2 sequences are MDHEN and SYDVKM. V was shortened by 6 bases and J by 3 bases, with 13 bases between the two germline ends. A note on this clone: What it binds is not known.

The source is a woman aged 25 to 39 in good health. Specimen: memory CD4+ T cells sorted from blood. As to subset: CD45RA-negative fraction. This rearrangement joins TRBV28 to TRBJ2-3, with D perhaps matching TRBD1 (6 bases). CDR3: CASRSWGQTDTQYF. In DNA, the CDR3 is TGTGCCAGCAGGAGTTGGGGACAAACAGATACGCAGTATTTT.